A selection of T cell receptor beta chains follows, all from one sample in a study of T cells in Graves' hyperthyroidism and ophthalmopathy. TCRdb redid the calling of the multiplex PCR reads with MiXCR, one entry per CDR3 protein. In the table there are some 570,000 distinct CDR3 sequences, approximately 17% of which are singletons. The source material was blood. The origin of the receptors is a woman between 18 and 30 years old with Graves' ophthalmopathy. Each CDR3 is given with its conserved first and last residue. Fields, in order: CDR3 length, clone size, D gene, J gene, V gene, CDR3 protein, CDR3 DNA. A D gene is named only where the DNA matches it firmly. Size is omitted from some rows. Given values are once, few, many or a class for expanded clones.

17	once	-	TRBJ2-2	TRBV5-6	CASSPLGRPRDAGELFF	TGTGCCAGCAGCCCCCTGGGGCGGCCCCGGGACGCCGGGGAGCTGTTTTTT
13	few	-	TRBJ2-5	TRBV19	CASSIDVTETQYF	TGTGCCAGTAGTATAGATGTCACGGAGACCCAGTACTTC
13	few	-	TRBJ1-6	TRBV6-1	CASTFGGKSPLHF	TGTGCCAGCACCTTCGGGGGCAAGTCACCCCTCCACTTT
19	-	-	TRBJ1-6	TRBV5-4	CASSQDQAGGALYNSPLHF	TGCGCCAGCAGCCAAGATCAGGCGGGGGGGGCATTGTATAATTCACCCCTCCACTTT
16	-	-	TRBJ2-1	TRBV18	CASSPQSLPIYNEQFF	TGTGCCAGCTCACCTCAGAGCTTACCCATCTACAATGAGCAGTTCTTC
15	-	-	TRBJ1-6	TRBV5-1	CASSSGLTGNSPLHF	TGCGCCAGCAGCTCAGGACTAACTGGGAATTCACCCCTCCACTTT
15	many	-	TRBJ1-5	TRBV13	CASSLGRGSNQPQHF	TGTGCCAGCAGCTTAGGTCGGGGAAGCAATCAGCCCCAGCATTTT
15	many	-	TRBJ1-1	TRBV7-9	CASSLGSTPNTEAFF	TGTGCCAGCAGCTTGGGGTCCACCCCGAACACTGAAGCTTTCTTT
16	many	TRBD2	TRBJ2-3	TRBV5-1	CASSLAGLAGIDTQYF	TGCGCCAGCAGCTTGGCCGGACTAGCGGGGATAGATACGCAGTATTTT
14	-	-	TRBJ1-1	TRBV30	CAWSVEQENTEAFF	TGTGCCTGGAGTGTTGAACAGGAGAACACTGAAGCTTTCTTT
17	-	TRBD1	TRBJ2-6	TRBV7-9	CASSLARGNSGANVLTF	TGTGCCAGCAGCTTAGCCAGGGGGAATTCTGGGGCCAACGTCCTGACTTTC
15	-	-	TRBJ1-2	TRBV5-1	CASSLDRYSNYGYTF	TGCGCCAGCAGCTTAGACAGGTACTCTAACTATGGCTACACCTTC
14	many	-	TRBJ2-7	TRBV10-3	CAISFGQEGYEQYF	TGTGCCATCAGTTTTGGACAGGAGGGGTACGAGCAGTACTTC
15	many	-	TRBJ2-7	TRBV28	CASSSLTNLTPEQYF	TGTGCCAGCAGTTCCCTCACTAACCTGACACCCGAGCAGTACTTC
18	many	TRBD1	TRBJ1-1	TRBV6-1	CASSERGGAGGTNTEAFF	TGTGCCAGCAGTGAAAGGGGTGGGGCAGGGGGCACGAACACTGAAGCTTTCTTT
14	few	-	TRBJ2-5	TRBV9	CASSVSGAVETQYF	TGTGCCAGCAGCGTCTCGGGGGCGGTAGAGACCCAGTACTTC
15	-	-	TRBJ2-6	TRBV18	CASSPAPTGANVLTF	TGTGCCAGCTCACCAGCCCCGACTGGGGCCAACGTCCTGACTTTC
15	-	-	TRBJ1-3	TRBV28	CASSLGPGFGNTIYF	TGTGCCAGCAGTTTAGGGCCGGGATTTGGAAACACCATATATTTT
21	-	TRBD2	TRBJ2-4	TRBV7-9	CASSPLGGGLAGVGGGNIQYF	TGTGCCAGCAGCCCCCTCGGGGGTGGACTAGCGGGAGTGGGAGGTGGAAACATTCAGTACTTC
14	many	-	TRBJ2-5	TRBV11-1	CASSAWTNQETQYF	TGTGCCAGCAGCGCATGGACTAACCAAGAGACCCAGTACTTC
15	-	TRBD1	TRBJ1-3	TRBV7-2	CASSLEGAVGNTIYF	TGTGCCAGCAGCTTAGAGGGGGCGGTTGGAAACACCATATATTTT
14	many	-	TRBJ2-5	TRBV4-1	CASSQESPKETQYF	TGCGCCAGCAGCCAAGAATCCCCAAAAGAGACCCAGTACTTC
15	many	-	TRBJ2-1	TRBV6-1	CASSEALGLFNEQFF	TGTGCCAGCAGTGAAGCGCTTGGGCTATTCAATGAGCAGTTCTTC
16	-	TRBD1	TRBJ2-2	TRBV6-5	CASSYVGQGGTGELFF	TGTGCCAGCAGTTACGTCGGACAGGGAGGAACCGGGGAGCTGTTTTTT
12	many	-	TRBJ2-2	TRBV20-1	CSASGHTGELFF	TGCAGTGCTTCCGGACACACCGGGGAGCTGTTTTTT
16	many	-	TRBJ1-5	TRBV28	CASSPQGLQLNQPQHF	TGTGCCAGCAGTCCCCAGGGCCTGCAGCTAAATCAGCCCCAGCATTTT
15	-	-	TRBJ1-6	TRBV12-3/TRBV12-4	CASRPRLGVNSPLHF	TGTGCCAGCAGGCCCAGGCTCGGCGTCAATTCACCCCTCCACTTT
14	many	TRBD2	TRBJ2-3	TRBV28	CASLAGGFPDTQYF	TGTGCCAGCCTGGCGGGAGGGTTTCCAGATACGCAGTATTTT
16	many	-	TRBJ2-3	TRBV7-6	CASSLTTDSLTDTQYF	TGTGCCAGCAGTTTAACCACCGACTCTCTCACAGATACGCAGTATTTT
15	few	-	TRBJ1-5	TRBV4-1	CASGDRAGSNQPQHF	TGCGCCAGCGGCGACCGGGCAGGGAGTAATCAGCCCCAGCATTTT
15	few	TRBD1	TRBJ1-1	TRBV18	CASSPGGQGISEAFF	TGTGCCAGCTCACCCGGGGGACAGGGGATATCTGAAGCTTTCTTT
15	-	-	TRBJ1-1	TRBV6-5	CASSYLTELNTEAFF	TGTGCCAGCAGTTACCTGACAGAATTGAACACTGAAGCTTTCTTC
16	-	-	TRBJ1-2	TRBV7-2	CASSQPSTKPNYGYTF	TGCGCCAGCAGCCAGCCATCGACAAAGCCTAACTATGGCTACACCTTC
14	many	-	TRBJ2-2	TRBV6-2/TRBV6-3	CASSYADDTGELFF	TGTGCCAGCAGTTACGCGGACGACACCGGGGAGCTGTTTTTT
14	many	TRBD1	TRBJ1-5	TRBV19	CASSIDRANQPQHF	TGTGCCAGTAGTATCGACAGGGCCAATCAGCCCCAGCATTTT
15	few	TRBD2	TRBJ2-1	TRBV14	CATTQAGGSYNEQFF	TGTGCCACCACACAAGCGGGAGGCTCCTACAATGAGCAGTTCTTC
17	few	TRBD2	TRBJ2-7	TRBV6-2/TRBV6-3	CASRTIPGLAGGYEQYF	TGTGCCAGCAGGACAATACCCGGACTAGCGGGGGGCTACGAGCAGTACTTC
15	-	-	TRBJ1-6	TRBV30	CAWSVMSDYNSPLHF	TGTGCCTGGAGTGTAATGTCAGATTATAATTCACCCCTCCACTTT
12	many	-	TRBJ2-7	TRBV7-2	CASSLGYREQYF	TGTGCCAGCAGCTTAGGTTATCGGGAGCAGTACTTC
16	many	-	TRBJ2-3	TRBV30	CAWTRAPALSTDTQYF	TGTGCCTGGACCAGGGCCCCCGCCCTTAGCACAGATACGCAGTATTTT
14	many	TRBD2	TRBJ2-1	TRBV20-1	CSARSSGRANEQFF	TGCAGTGCTAGGTCTAGCGGGAGAGCAAATGAGCAGTTCTTC
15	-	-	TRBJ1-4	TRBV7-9	CASSLAEWLGEKLFF	TGTGCCAGCAGCTTAGCGGAGTGGTTGGGGGAAAAACTGTTTTTT